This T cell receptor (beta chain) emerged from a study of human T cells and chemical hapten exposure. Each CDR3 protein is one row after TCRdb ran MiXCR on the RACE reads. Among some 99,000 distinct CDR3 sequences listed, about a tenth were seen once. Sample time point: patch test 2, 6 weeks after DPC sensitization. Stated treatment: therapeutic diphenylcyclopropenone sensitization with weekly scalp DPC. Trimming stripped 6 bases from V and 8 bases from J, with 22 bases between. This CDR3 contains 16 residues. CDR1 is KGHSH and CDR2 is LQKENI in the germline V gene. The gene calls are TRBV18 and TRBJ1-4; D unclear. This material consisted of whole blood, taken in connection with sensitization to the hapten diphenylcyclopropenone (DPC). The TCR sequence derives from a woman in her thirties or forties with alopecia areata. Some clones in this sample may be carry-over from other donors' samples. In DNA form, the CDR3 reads TGTGCCAGCTCGCCTGGGATTTCCACTGAAGCGGAAAAACTGTTTTTT. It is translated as CASSPGISTEAEKLFF.